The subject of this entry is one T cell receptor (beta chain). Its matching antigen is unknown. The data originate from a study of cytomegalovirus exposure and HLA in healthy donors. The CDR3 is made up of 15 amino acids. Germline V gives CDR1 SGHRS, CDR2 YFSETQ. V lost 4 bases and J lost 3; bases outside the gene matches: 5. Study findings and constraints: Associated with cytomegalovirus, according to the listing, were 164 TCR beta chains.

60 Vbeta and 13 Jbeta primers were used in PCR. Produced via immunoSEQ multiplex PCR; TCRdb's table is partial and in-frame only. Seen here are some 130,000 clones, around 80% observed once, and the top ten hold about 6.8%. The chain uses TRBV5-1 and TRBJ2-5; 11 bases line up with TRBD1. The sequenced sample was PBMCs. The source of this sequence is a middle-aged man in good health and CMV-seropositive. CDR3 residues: CASSRDRGTEETQYF. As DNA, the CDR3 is TGCGCCAGCAGCAGGGACAGGGGGACGGAAGAGACCCAGTACTTC.